Following are 26 T cell receptor beta chains from one sample sequenced in a study of shared clonotypes between healthy human individuals. The method was immunoSEQ multiplex PCR; TCRdb's version includes in-frame clones alone and lacks a portion of them. Altogether some 2 million clones are present, about 94% being singletons, with the ten largest covering 1.2%. CD45RO-negative cells were positively selected for CCR7, leaving out terminally differentiated effector memory CD45RA+ cells. The sample was naive CD8+ T cells sorted from blood. The receptor set was obtained from a man aged 18 to 29 in good health.

This clone was seen a single time. This chain uses TRBV7-9 with TRBJ2-1, with TRBD2 matching over 8 bases. V shed 5 bases, J shed 3 bases, and the junction held 12 bases outside the gene matches. Germline CDR1 reads SEHNR; CDR2 reads FQNEAQ (reference sequence). This CDR3 comprises 17 residues. The CDR3 DNA reads TGTGCCAGCAGCCCCCCCCTCCTAGCGGGCTACTACAATGAGCAGTTCTTC. Translated: CASSPPLLAGYYNEQFF. The full variable domain, with the rest looked up from reference TRBV7-9 and TRBJ2-1, is DTGVSQNPRHKITKRGQNVTFRCDPISEHNRLYWYRQTLGQGPEFLTYFQNEAQLEKSRLLSDRFSAERPKGSFSTLEIQRTEQGDSAMYLCASSPPLLAGYYNEQFFGPGTRLTVL.

The chain joins TRBV7-9 to TRBJ2-4, with 12 bases identical to TRBD2. This CDR3 has 18 residues. The V gene end was trimmed by 1 base and the J gene end by 3 bases; junction bases not matched to a gene: 7. Per germline, CDR1 SEHNR and CDR2 FQNEAQ (reference sequence). The CDR3 is CASSLELAGGRDKNIQYF. The CDR3 DNA reads as TGTGCCAGCAGCTTAGAACTAGCGGGAGGTAGAGACAAAAACATTCAGTACTTC.

This clone appeared a single time. This chain connects TRBV30 to TRBJ1-3; no firm D call. The germline V gene has CDR1 GTSNPN and CDR2 SVGIG (reference sequence). The CDR3 has 12 residues. Deletions cut 8 bases from V and 3 bases from J, with 11 bases between. CDR3 sequence: CARQDIGNTIYF. In DNA, the CDR3 is TGTGCCCGCCAGGATATTGGAAACACCATATATTTT. The entire variable domain, with the rest obtained from reference TRBV30 and TRBJ1-3, is as follows: SQTIHQWPATLVQPVGSPLSLECTVEGTSNPNLYWYRQAAGRGLQLLFYSVGIGQISSEVPQNLSASRPQDRQFILSSKKLLLSDSGFYLCARQDIGNTIYFGEGSWLTVV.

This rearrangement joins TRBV5-1 to TRBJ2-2, with D maybe TRBD2 (5 bases). This CDR3 comprises 18 residues. The germline V and J ends were trimmed by 4 bases and 4 bases, with 23 bases remaining between them. CDR1 SGHRS and CDR2 YFSETQ come from the germline V gene. The CDR3 here is CASSVRAVSPLGTGELFF. The CDR3 bases are TGCGCCAGCAGCGTGCGGGCCGTTTCTCCACTGGGCACCGGGGAGCTGTTTTTT.

The V and J genes are TRBV10-3 and TRBJ2-3, with 10 bases matching TRBD1. The V and J ends lost 0 bases and 4 bases, in that order; junction bases with no gene match: 7. This CDR3 is built from 17 residues. Germline loops: CDR1 ENHRY, CDR2 SYGVKD. The CDR3 here is CAISESAGTGESDTQYF. The CDR3 DNA sequence: TGTGCCATCAGTGAGTCGGCCGGGACAGGGGAATCAGATACGCAGTATTTT.

Worth noting for this clone: In the same sample, other DNA sequences code for this CDR3. This chain uses TRBV6-5 with TRBJ1-2; TRBD1 might be the D (5 bases). Per germline, CDR1 MNHEY and CDR2 SVGAGI. V was clipped by 0 bases and J by 6 bases, with 8 bases between them. CDR3 length equals 13 residues. The CDR3 loop is CASSYSAGDGYTF. The CDR3 bases are TGTGCCAGCAGTTACTCGGCGGGGGATGGCTACACCTTC.

This chain connects TRBV9 to TRBJ2-7, with TRBD2 as a possible D gene (5 bases). This CDR3 spans 16 amino acids. The V and J ends lost 0 bases and 3 bases respectively, with 16 bases between them. Germline V gives CDR1 SGDLS, CDR2 YYNGEE. The CDR3, as DNA: TGTGCCAGCAGCGTAGATCCAGCGGAGGCCGGCTACGAGCAGTACTTC. Encoded protein: CASSVDPAEAGYEQYF.

This sequence joins TRBV10-1 and TRBJ2-1; 13 bases match TRBD2. The CDR3 covers 19 residues. Germline lookup yields CDR1 WNHNN and CDR2 SYGVQD (reference sequence). Losses at the gene ends were 5 bases for V and 0 bases for J; bases not matched to a gene: 10. The DNA of the CDR3 is TGCGCCAGCAGTTCCGTCCCGGGACTAGCGGGGAGCTCCTACAATGAGCAGTTCTTC. Translating gives CASSSVPGLAGSSYNEQFF.

The chain uses TRBV7-9 and TRBJ2-3; perhaps TRBD2 as D (5 bases). This CDR3 has 13 residues. V was cut by 11 bases and J by 6 bases, with 18 bases left in between. CDR1 SEHNR and CDR2 FQNEAQ come from the germline V gene (reference sequence). CDR3 sequence reads: CAALKDGLDTQYF. Here the CDR3 DNA reads TGTGCCGCCTTGAAGGACGGACTTGATACGCAGTATTTT.

Regarding this clone: This CDR3 is also generated by other DNA sequences in the sample. CDR3 DNA: TGTGCCAGCTCACCAGGGGGTAACTATGGCTACACCTTC. It translates to CASSPGGNYGYTF. The chain employs TRBV18 and TRBJ1-2, with D maybe TRBD1 (5 bases). Germline values: CDR1 KGHSH, CDR2 LQKENI. The CDR3 contains 13 residues. V shed 2 bases and J shed 1 base, with 5 bases lying between them. Supplemented by reference TRBV18 and TRBJ1-2, the full variable domain reads NAGVMQNPRHLVRRRGQEARLRCSPMKGHSHVYWYRQLPEEGLKFMVYLQKENIIDESGMPKERFSAEFPKEGPSILRIQQVVRGDSAAYFCASSPGGNYGYTFGSGTRLTVV.

The chain combines TRBV27 with TRBJ2-1, with 9 nucleotides matching TRBD1. The J segment lost 8 bases and the V segment lost 0 bases, leaving 11 bases of the junction unmatched. The CDR3 contains 17 residues. Germline values: CDR1 MNHEY, CDR2 SMNVEV (reference sequence). The CDR3 DNA reads as TGTGCCAGCAGTTTATCGTCAGGGACAGGGCTCGGGCATGAGCAGTTCTTC. Its translation: CASSLSSGTGLGHEQFF.

The rearrangement links TRBV13 to TRBJ2-2; 13 nucleotides agree with TRBD2. The CDR3 spans 16 residues. CDR1 and CDR2 (germline): PRHDT, FYEKMQ (reference sequence). The J segment lost 0 bases and the V segment lost 8 bases, leaving 3 bases of the junction unmatched. The DNA of the CDR3 is TGTGCCAGCGGACTAGCGGGGGCCTCGAACACCGGGGAGCTGTTTTTT. Translated: CASGLAGASNTGELFF.

The genes are TRBV5-1 and TRBJ2-1; D may correspond to TRBD1 or TRBD2 (6 bases each). Germline CDR1 reads SGHRS; CDR2 reads YFSETQ. There are 19 residues in the CDR3. V was trimmed by 3 bases and J by 0 bases, leaving 22 bases between them. CDR3 amino acids: CASSSPGEATSSSYNEQFF. CDR3 coding DNA: TGCGCCAGCAGCTCCCCAGGGGAGGCTACTTCTAGCTCCTACAATGAGCAGTTCTTC.

This chain links TRBV6-1 with TRBJ1-2, with D possibly TRBD1 on 6 matching bases. The V end lost 8 bases, the J end lost 4 bases, and 14 bases lay between the germline ends. Germline CDR1 is MNHNS and CDR2 is SASEGT. CDR3 length equals 13 residues. The CDR3, as DNA: TGTGCCAGCGGGCCGACAGGAATCTATGGCTACACCTTC. The encoded protein is CASGPTGIYGYTF.

The V gene is TRBV5-6, the J gene TRBJ2-2, with 10 bases fitting TRBD2. The CDR3 covers 17 residues. The junction had 12 bases not matched to a gene; V was cut back by 3 bases and J by 7 bases. Germline V lookup: CDR1 SGHDT, CDR2 YYEEEE. CDR3 DNA sequence: TGTGCCAGCAGCTCAGGCGGGCTAGCGGGAGAGGACGGGGAGCTGTTTTTT. Its protein is CASSSGGLAGEDGELFF. Supplemented by reference TRBV5-6 and TRBJ2-2, the full variable domain reads DAGVTQSPTHLIKTRGQQVTLRCSPKSGHDTVSWYQQALGQGPQFIFQYYEEEERQRGNFPDRFSGHQFPNYSSELNVNALLLGDSALYLCASSSGGLAGEDGELFFGEGSRLTVL.

In this sample, this clone turned up once. The gene calls are TRBV7-9 and TRBJ2-7; 10 nucleotides match TRBD1. CDR1 and CDR2 (germline): SEHNR, FQNEAQ (reference sequence). Trimming at V came to 5 bases and at J to 6 bases, leaving 7 bases not matched to a gene. This CDR3 contains 14 residues. As DNA, the CDR3 is TGTGCCAGCAGCCCCGGGACAGGGGAAGTCGAGCAGTACTTC. Its protein is CASSPGTGEVEQYF.

This clone has a single count. The chain employs TRBV30 and TRBJ1-3; maybe TRBD1 (6 bases). CDR1 is GTSNPN and CDR2 is SVGIG in the germline V gene (reference sequence). This CDR3 is 15 amino acids long. In DNA, the CDR3 is TGTGCTTTTGGGGCGGGGGCCAGCTCTGGAAACACCATATATTTT. Amino acids: CAFGAGASSGNTIYF.

The rearrangement uses TRBV10-2 and TRBJ1-4; tentatively, D is TRBD1 (5 bases). The CDR3 is made up of 18 amino acids. V was trimmed by 6 bases and J by 0 bases, leaving 20 bases between them. CDR1 and CDR2 (germline): WSHSY, SAAADI. CDR3 bases: TGCGCCAGCAGACCAGACCTCCCATGGGGGACAACTAATGAAAAACTGTTTTTT. It encodes CASRPDLPWGTTNEKLFF.

The V and J genes are TRBV2 and TRBJ1-2; TRBD1 matches at 9 bases. The germline CDR1 and CDR2 sequences are SNHLY and FYNNEI. CDR3 size: 15 residues. V dropped 6 bases and J dropped 5; count of bases not matched to a gene: 10. The DNA of the CDR3 is TGTGCCAGCAGGGGGACAGGGATCTCTTTTTATGGCTACACCTTC. Amino acids: CASRGTGISFYGYTF.

CDR3 loop: CSVPIEGGLRGYTF. CDR3 sequence (DNA): TGCAGCGTCCCAATCGAGGGGGGGTTGAGAGGCTACACCTTC. J is TRBJ1-2 and V is TRBV29-1; D possibly corresponds to TRBD1 (6 bases). V was trimmed by 6 bases and J by 8 bases, leaving 22 bases between them. In germline, CDR1 is SQVTM, CDR2 ANQGSEA. The CDR3 runs 14 residues.

This chain connects TRBV6-5 to TRBJ2-5; 8 bases are shared with TRBD2. V gave up 0 bases and J gave up 4 bases; unmatched junction bases: 4. The germline V gene encodes CDR1 MNHEY and CDR2 SVGAGI. This CDR3 is 15 amino acids long. CDR3: CASSYSTLAGETQYF. CDR3 DNA sequence: TGTGCCAGCAGTTACTCGACCCTAGCGGGAGAGACCCAGTACTTC.

The CDR3 here is CASSDLADADTQYF. CDR3 sequence (DNA): TGCGCCAGCAGTGACCTAGCGGACGCGGATACGCAGTATTTT. The chain joins TRBV10-2 to TRBJ2-3; 7 bases map to TRBD2. The CDR3 is 14 residues long. The V and J ends lost 3 bases and 6 bases, in that order; junction bases with no gene match: 6. CDR1 WSHSY and CDR2 SAAADI come from the germline V gene.

The chain is built from TRBV4-1 and TRBJ2-3; perhaps TRBD2 as D (5 bases). The CDR3 is 14 amino acids. Trimming cost V 6 bases and J 6 bases, with 16 bases left between them. CDR1 is MGHRA and CDR2 is YSYEKL in the germline V gene. The CDR3 sequence is CASSDTSGADTQYF. DNA for the CDR3: TGCGCCAGCAGTGATACTAGTGGAGCGGATACGCAGTATTTT.

V is TRBV16 and J is TRBJ1-6; D is unresolved. Germline CDR1 reads KGHSY; CDR2 reads FQNENV. CDR3 length: 16 amino acids. V lost 0 bases and J lost 4, with 10 bases in between. The CDR3 DNA sequence: TGTGCCAGCAGCCAATCGGGCGGATTTTATAATTCACCCCTCCACTTT. It yields the protein CASSQSGGFYNSPLHF.

The J gene is TRBJ2-3, the V gene TRBV10-3; D possibly corresponds to TRBD2 (5 bases). V shed 2 bases and J shed 5 bases, with 14 bases lying between them. The germline V gene has CDR1 ENHRY and CDR2 SYGVKD. The CDR3 is 15 residues long. The CDR3 region is CAISEGLSLLDTQYF. The CDR3 coding sequence is TGTGCCATCAGTGAGGGACTTTCCCTTTTAGATACGCAGTATTTT.

This chain uses TRBV29-1 with TRBJ2-7; TRBD1 matches 7 bases. Germline CDR1 reads SQVTM; CDR2 reads ANQGSEA. The CDR3 is 13 amino acids. Unmatched junction bases numbered 8, after V lost 4 bases and J lost 5 bases. CDR3 DNA: TGCAGCGTTGTAAGTCAGGGGGTGGACGAGCAGTACTTC. The encoded protein is CSVVSQGVDEQYF.